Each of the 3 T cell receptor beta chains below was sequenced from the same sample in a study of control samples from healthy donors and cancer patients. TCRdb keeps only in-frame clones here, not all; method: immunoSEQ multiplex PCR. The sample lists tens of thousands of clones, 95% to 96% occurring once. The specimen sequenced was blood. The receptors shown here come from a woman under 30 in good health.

CDR3 protein: CASKRGGGQDTQYF. Written as DNA, the CDR3 is TGCGCCAGCAAGCGGGGGGGCGGACAGGATACGCAGTATTTT. The chain couples TRBV10-2 to TRBJ2-3; 10 bases fit TRBD2. Germline V gives CDR1 WSHSY, CDR2 SAAADI. This CDR3 is built from 14 residues. With V trimmed by 7 bases and J by 6 bases, 7 bases remained unmatched.

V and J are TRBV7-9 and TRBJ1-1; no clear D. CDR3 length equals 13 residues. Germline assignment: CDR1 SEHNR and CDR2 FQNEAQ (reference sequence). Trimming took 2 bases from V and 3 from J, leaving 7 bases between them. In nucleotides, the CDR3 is TGTGCCAGCAGCTTAAACGGCGACACTGAAGCTTTCTTT. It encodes CASSLNGDTEAFF.

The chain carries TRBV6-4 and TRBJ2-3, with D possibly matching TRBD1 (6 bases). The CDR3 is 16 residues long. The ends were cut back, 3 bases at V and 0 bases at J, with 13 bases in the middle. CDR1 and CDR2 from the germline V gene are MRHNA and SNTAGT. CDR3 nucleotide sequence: TGTGCCAGCAGTGAAGAACAGGGTGGGAGCACAGATACGCAGTATTTT. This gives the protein CASSEEQGGSTDTQYF.